The present TCR beta chain was sequenced within a study of cytomegalovirus exposure and HLA in healthy donors. General study points: Earlier analysis found most TCR beta V segments productive about 87% or about 30% of the time. Later analysis placed DRB1 highest and HLA-C lowest in TCR association rates, which differed by HLA locus. CMV antigen specificity of a few CMV-associated chains was confirmed in vitro.

It was with 60 Vbeta and 13 Jbeta primers that the PCR ran. TCRdb's copy holds only in-frame clones and misses some; the assay was immunoSEQ multiplex PCR. The sample records about 160,000 clones, 79% being singletons. Concerning this clone: No antigen is known for it.

Material for sequencing was PBMCs. The receptor comes from a man in his fifties in good health and CMV-seropositive.

The CDR3 is CSVLGAGGPGDEQFF. The CDR3 DNA reads TGCAGCGTCCTAGGGGCGGGAGGCCCCGGGGATGAGCAGTTCTTC. The chain recombines TRBV29-1 with TRBJ2-1; TRBD2 matches at 8 bases. Trimming removed 6 bases from V and 8 bases from J; junction bases left unmatched: 15. The germline CDR1 and CDR2 sequences are SQVTM and ANQGSEA. The CDR3 runs 15 residues.